Given below is one TCR beta chain in context. TCRdb's copy holds only in-frame clones and misses some; the assay was immunoSEQ multiplex PCR. The sample lists 200,000 to 300,000 clones, 87% occurring once. This entry is derived from a study of blood T cell repertoires in COVID-19. V dropped 8 bases and J dropped 1 base, with 8 bases sitting between them. The length of the CDR3 is 12 residues. Germline assignment: CDR1 MDHEN and CDR2 SYDVKM. The sequence derives from a woman aged 45-60 years with acute or convalescent COVID-19. The specimen was peripheral blood. The chain links TRBV28 to TRBJ2-5; weak D call: TRBD1 (5 bases). The CDR3 sequence is CASRTLQETQYF. As DNA, the CDR3 is TGTGCCAGCCGGACACTCCAAGAGACCCAGTACTTC.